This TCR beta chain was identified in a study of human T cells and chemical hapten exposure. Stated time point: patch test 1, 2 weeks after DPC sensitization. The treatment here: therapeutic diphenylcyclopropenone sensitization with weekly scalp DPC. TCRdb analysed the RACE reads with MiXCR anew, one entry per CDR3 protein. This table has some 110,000 distinct CDR3 sequences, about 12% appearing once. A note on this clonotype: As yet, its antigen is unknown.

General study findings and limits: The count of PT1 expanded TCRs correlated positively with patch test score.

The CDR3 totals 14 residues. The V and J ends lost 3 bases and 2 bases respectively, with 10 bases between them. The germline V gene encodes CDR1 LNHDA and CDR2 SQIVND (reference sequence). This chain joins TRBV19 and TRBJ2-5, with D possibly matching TRBD2 (6 bases). This sequence originates from a woman aged 45-60 years with alopecia areata. Some clones in this sample may be carry-over from other donors' samples. The material was whole blood, obtained in connection with sensitization to the hapten diphenylcyclopropenone (DPC). The CDR3 region is CASSMVGGQETQYF. The CDR3 DNA is TGTGCCAGTAGTATGGTGGGGGGTCAAGAGACCCAGTACTTC.